The 8 T cell receptor beta chains below were found in one sample sequenced in a study of PD-L1 blockade in urothelial cancer. The time point was: pretreatment peripheral blood. Here immunoSEQ multiplex PCR was the method, and the copy in TCRdb shows in-frame clones only, minus some. The top ten hold roughly 15% of the sample, which has 35,000 to 40,000 clones, around 81% seen once. This material consisted of PBMCs, taken around atezolizumab (anti-PD-L1) treatment. The receptors derive from an elderly man with urothelial cancer.

The chain joins TRBV6-6 to TRBJ2-7, with 9 bases aligning to TRBD1. Germline V lookup: CDR1 MNHNY, CDR2 SVGAGI (reference sequence). The V segment lost 5 bases and the J segment 7 bases; nucleotides outside the gene matches: 12. This CDR3 contains 15 residues. CDR3 sequence: CASSHAQGAMREQYF. The CDR3 DNA follows: TGTGCCAGCAGTCACGCACAGGGGGCAATGAGGGAGCAGTACTTC.

The chain links TRBV7-8 to TRBJ2-7; D unresolved. The CDR3 is 12 residues long. V gave up 1 base and J gave up 3 bases, with 4 bases separating them. Germline lookup yields CDR1 SGHVS and CDR2 FQNEAQ. In DNA form, the CDR3 reads TGTGCCAGCAGCTTAGTTAACTACGAGCAGTACTTC. It encodes CASSLVNYEQYF.

This chain links TRBV2 with TRBJ1-3, with TRBD1 as a possible D gene (5 bases). Germline V gives CDR1 SNHLY, CDR2 FYNNEI. Between the trimmed V and J ends, which lost 3 bases and 2 bases, there was a span of 8 bases. The CDR3 covers 14 residues. CDR3 protein: CASSDAGPGNTIYF. CDR3 in DNA: TGTGCCAGCAGTGACGCAGGGCCTGGAAACACCATATATTTT.

V is TRBV19 and J is TRBJ2-7, with D possibly matching TRBD2 (6 bases). The CDR3 covers 15 residues. The V end lost 1 base, the J end lost 3 bases, and 13 bases lay between the germline ends. Germline lookup yields CDR1 LNHDA and CDR2 SQIVND (reference sequence). This CDR3 reads CASSIGGVSRYEQYF. CDR3 bases: TGTGCCAGTAGTATAGGCGGGGTCTCGCGCTACGAGCAGTACTTC.

The chain joins TRBV6-1 to TRBJ1-2, with a weak D call TRBD1 (6 bases). V lost 6 bases, J lost 3 bases, and 14 bases lay in between. Germline CDR1 is MNHNS and CDR2 is SASEGT. The CDR3 is 14 amino acids. The CDR3 DNA follows: TGTGCCAGCAGCGTCAGTGGGGGCGACTATGGCTACACCTTC. It codes for CASSVSGGDYGYTF.

The chain joins TRBV10-3 to TRBJ1-1; 10 nucleotides align to TRBD1. Trimming removed 6 bases from V and 3 bases from J; junction bases left unmatched: 10. Germline V gene data show CDR1 as ENHRY and CDR2 as SYGVKD. The CDR3 sequence is 16 residues long. CDR3 sequence reads: CAIRIPGQGKHTEAFF. In DNA, the CDR3 is TGTGCCATCAGGATACCGGGACAGGGGAAACACACTGAAGCTTTCTTT.

The chain has TRBV6-5 and TRBJ1-1; D unresolved. The CDR3 spans 14 residues. Trimming took 7 bases from V and 1 from J, leaving 13 bases between them. Per the germline V gene, CDR1 is MNHEY and CDR2 is SVGAGI. Here the CDR3 reads CASTRVFGNTEAFF. CDR3 bases: TGTGCCAGCACCCGGGTCTTCGGGAACACTGAAGCTTTCTTT.

The gene calls are TRBV5-1 and TRBJ2-5; 8 bases fit TRBD2. After removal of 3 bases from V and 3 bases from J, the junction contained 7 bases not matched to a gene. Germline values: CDR1 SGHRS, CDR2 YFSETQ. This CDR3 is built from 15 residues. The DNA for the CDR3 is TGCGCCAGCAGCTCTAGCGGGTCCGTCGAAGAGACCCAGTACTTC. It specifies CASSSSGSVEETQYF. The complete variable domain, with remaining parts taken from reference TRBV5-1 and TRBJ2-5, reads KAGVTQTPRYLIKTRGQQVTLSCSPISGHRSVSWYQQTPGQGLQFLFEYFSETQRNKGNFPGRFSGRQFSNSRSEMNVSTLELGDSALYLCASSSSGSVEETQYFGPGTRLLVL.